This T cell receptor (beta chain) comes out of a study of T-cell reconstitution after alpha-beta-depleted transplantation in children. The trim removed 1 base at V and 1 base at J, leaving 15 bases unmatched. Per germline, CDR1 DFQATT and CDR2 SNEGSKA (reference sequence). The CDR3 has 20 residues. Unique molecular identifiers were incorporated into the prepared TCRbeta library. In TCRdb, the PCR reads were re-called with MiXCR into one record per CDR3 protein. This table has roughly 220,000 distinct CDR3 sequences, around 12% appearing once. The receptor's source is a human donor who donated a stem cell graft to a child with acute lymphoblastic leukemia. V gene TRBV20-1 combines with J gene TRBJ2-6, with TRBD1 matching over 8 bases. The sequences come from PBMCs from the stem cell graft donor, collected from the stem cell graft. CDR3 amino acids: CSARGLAPGQDGSGANVLTF. DNA of the CDR3: TGCAGTGCTAGAGGCCTGGCTCCGGGACAGGACGGATCTGGGGCCAACGTCCTGACTTTC.